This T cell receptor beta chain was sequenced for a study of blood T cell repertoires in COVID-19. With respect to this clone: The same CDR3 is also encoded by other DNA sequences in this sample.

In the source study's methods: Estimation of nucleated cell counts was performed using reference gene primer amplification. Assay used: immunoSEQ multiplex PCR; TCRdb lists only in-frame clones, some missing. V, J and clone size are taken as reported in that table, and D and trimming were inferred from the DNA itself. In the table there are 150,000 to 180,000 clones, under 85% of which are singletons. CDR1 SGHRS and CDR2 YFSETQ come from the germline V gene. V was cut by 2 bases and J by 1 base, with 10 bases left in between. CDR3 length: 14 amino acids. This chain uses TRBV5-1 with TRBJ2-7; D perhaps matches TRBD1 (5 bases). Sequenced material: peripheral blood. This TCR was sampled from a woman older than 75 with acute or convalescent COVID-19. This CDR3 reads CASSFSGSSYEQYF. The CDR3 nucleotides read TGCGCCAGCAGCTTCTCAGGGTCATCCTACGAGCAGTACTTC. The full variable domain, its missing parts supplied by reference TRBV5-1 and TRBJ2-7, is KAGVTQTPRYLIKTRGQQVTLSCSPISGHRSVSWYQQTPGQGLQFLFEYFSETQRNKGNFPGRFSGRQFSNSRSEMNVSTLELGDSALYLCASSFSGSSYEQYFGPGTRLTVT.